The 13 T cell receptor beta chains reported below all come from one sample, sequenced in a study of identifying expanded T cells in peripheral blood. The assay was immunoSEQ multiplex PCR, and TCRdb's table has in-frame clones only and misses some. The repertoire has approximately 58,000 clones, approximately 90% of them found once; the top ten carry roughly 3.6%. What was sequenced was blood. The receptor source for this set is a person aged 18 to 70 in good health.

This clone was seen only once. V gene TRBV19 combines with J gene TRBJ2-3, with TRBD2 matching over 7 bases. Looked up from germline, CDR1 is LNHDA and CDR2 is SQIVND (reference sequence). CDR3 size: 13 residues. V was clipped by 11 bases and J by 5 bases; unmatched bases: 10. This CDR3 reads CASRTGGGDTQYF. CDR3 nucleotides: TGTGCCTCCCGGACTGGCGGGGGAGATACGCAGTATTTT. The variable domain in full, with the rest retrieved from reference TRBV19 and TRBJ2-3, is DGGITQSPKYLFRKEGQNVTLSCEQNLNHDAMYWYRQDPGQGLRLIYYSQIVNDFQKGDIAEGYSVSREKKESFPLTVTSAQKNPTAFYLCASRTGGGDTQYFGPGTRLTVL.

The chain recombines TRBV29-1 with TRBJ2-3; D gene unclear. The V gene's germline CDR1 is SQVTM and CDR2 ANQGSEA. The CDR3 is 14 residues long. Trimming removed 8 bases at V and 0 bases at J, with 15 bases between. The CDR3 coding sequence is TGCAGCATCTTACAGTCACTTAGCACAGATACGCAGTATTTT. This encodes CSILQSLSTDTQYF.

The J gene is TRBJ1-6, the V gene TRBV11-3; D ambiguous. Trimming left V 5 bases short and J 8 bases short, with 10 bases between. CDR3 length: 13 amino acids. Germline V lookup: CDR1 SGHNT, CDR2 YENEEA. CDR3 DNA: TGTGCCAGCAGCGCCGCCCGGGATTCACCCCTCCACTTT. This codes for CASSAARDSPLHF.

V gene TRBV6-6 combines with J gene TRBJ2-1, with D unclear. Trimming stripped 6 bases from V and 15 bases from J, with 15 bases between. Per germline, CDR1 MNHNY and CDR2 SVGAGI (reference sequence). The CDR3 is 11 amino acids. The CDR3 nucleotides read TGTGCCAGCAGACTAAGATCGATTTCGTTCTTC. Encoded protein: CASRLRSISFF.

This chain links TRBV6-4 with TRBJ2-1; 7 nucleotides align to TRBD2. The CDR3 sequence is 13 residues long. Germline V gene sequence: CDR1 MRHNA, CDR2 SNTAGT. V gave up 5 bases and J gave up 10 bases; unmatched junction bases: 8. CDR3 in DNA: TGTGCCAGCAGTTTGGGGACCGGGGGGGAGCAGTTCTTC. Protein: CASSLGTGGEQFF.

The chain has TRBV27 and TRBJ2-1, with 7 bases matching TRBD2. The CDR3 is made up of 16 amino acids. V was clipped by 3 bases and J by 4 bases; unmatched bases: 9. Germline V gene sequence: CDR1 MNHEY, CDR2 SMNVEV (reference sequence). CDR3 sequence: CASSFGGGPGYNEQFF. CDR3 nucleotides: TGTGCCAGCAGTTTCGGGGGAGGGCCGGGTTACAATGAGCAGTTCTTC.

The V and J genes are TRBV7-2 and TRBJ2-7; D is unresolved. Germline loops: CDR1 SGHTA, CDR2 FQGNSA. This CDR3 has 14 residues. V lost 0 bases and J 4 bases, leaving 10 bases between the germline ends. The CDR3 loop reads CASSLARQPYEQYF. In DNA, the CDR3 is TGTGCCAGCAGCTTAGCTCGCCAGCCGTACGAGCAGTACTTC.

The chain has TRBV14 and TRBJ1-2, with 8 nucleotides matching TRBD1. Trimming cost V 3 bases and J 1 base; bases outside gene matches: 16. The CDR3 is 19 residues long. CDR1 and CDR2 (germline): SGHDN, FVKESK. CDR3 DNA sequence: TGTGCCAGCAGCCATAGAACAGGGGGTCGAAACCAAGTTAACTATGGCTACACCTTC. Translating gives CASSHRTGGRNQVNYGYTF. The complete variable domain, with remaining parts taken from reference TRBV14 and TRBJ1-2, reads EAGVTQFPSHSVIEKGQTVTLRCDPISGHDNLYWYRRVMGKEIKFLLHFVKESKQDESGMPNNRFLAERTGGTYSTLKVQPAELEDSGVYFCASSHRTGGRNQVNYGYTFGSGTRLTVV.

The gene calls are TRBV9 and TRBJ2-3; D gene ambiguous. This CDR3 is 16 amino acids long. Germline V gives CDR1 SGDLS, CDR2 YYNGEE. With 3 bases removed from V and 2 bases from J, the gap between germline ends came to 16 bases. The CDR3 region has the DNA TGTGCCAGCAGCGGTTGGGCAGGCCCCCTCACAGATACGCAGTATTTT. The encoded protein is CASSGWAGPLTDTQYF.

The rearrangement uses TRBV7-2 and TRBJ1-5; D unclear. The V end lost 4 bases, the J end lost 5 bases, and 9 bases lay between the germline ends. This CDR3 has 13 amino acids. Germline loops: CDR1 SGHTA, CDR2 FQGNSA. The CDR3 sequence is CASSSTRDQPQHF. DNA for the CDR3: TGTGCCAGCAGCTCCACTCGGGATCAGCCCCAGCATTTT.

The count of this clone is one. This chain links TRBV11-2 with TRBJ2-7, with D hard to call. Germline CDR1 and CDR2: SGHAT and FQNNGV. Trimming removed 2 bases at V and 6 bases at J, with 8 bases between. The CDR3 has 12 residues. In nucleotides, the CDR3 is TGTGCCAGCAGCTTACTAGTCCCCGAGCAGTACTTC. It yields the protein CASSLLVPEQYF.

This clone was seen a handful of times. This sequence joins TRBV9 and TRBJ2-7; the D call may be TRBD1 or TRBD2 (5 bases each). V was cut by 4 bases and J by 3 bases, with 14 bases left in between. Germline lookup yields CDR1 SGDLS and CDR2 YYNGEE. The CDR3 is made up of 14 amino acids. The CDR3 region is CASSYGDQNYEQYF. CDR3 coding DNA: TGTGCCAGCAGCTACGGGGACCAAAACTACGAGCAGTACTTC. Based on the CDR3 plus reference TRBV9 and TRBJ2-7, the full variable domain is DSGVTQTPKHLITATGQRVTLRCSPRSGDLSVYWYQQSLDQGLQFLIQYYNGEERAKGNILERFSAQQFPDLHSELNLSSLELGDSALYFCASSYGDQNYEQYFGPGTRLTVT.

The V gene is TRBV28, the J gene TRBJ2-7; D might be TRBD2 (7 bases). There are 14 residues in the CDR3. Trimming stripped 1 base from V and 3 bases from J, with 10 bases between. Germline CDR1 is MDHEN and CDR2 is SYDVKM. CDR3 region: CASSLSGEGYEQYF. The CDR3 bases are TGTGCCAGCAGTTTATCAGGGGAGGGCTACGAGCAGTACTTC.